Shown below are 19 T cell receptor beta chains from a single sample sequenced in a study of T cell changes during pregnancy in multiple sclerosis. Sequencing was performed with immunoSEQ multiplex PCR; in TCRdb, only in-frame clones are kept and a portion is missing. Here the sample spans tens of thousands of clones, about 93% being singletons. The specimen comprised peripheral blood, sampled in the third trimester of pregnancy. The receptor source for this set is a female donor with multiple sclerosis, enrolled in a pregnancy study.

This chain links TRBV27 with TRBJ2-7; 12 bases agree with TRBD2. CDR3 length: 16 amino acids. Germline loops: CDR1 MNHEY, CDR2 SMNVEV (reference sequence). J lost 4 bases, V lost 4 bases, and 8 bases had no gene match. Here the CDR3 reads CASSSLRLAGAYEQYF. The CDR3 bases are TGTGCCAGCAGTTCTCTACGACTAGCGGGAGCATACGAGCAGTACTTC.

This chain joins TRBV11-2 and TRBJ1-1; TRBD1 agrees at 11 bases. V lost 5 bases, J lost 4 bases, and 9 bases stayed unmatched. CDR3 length equals 16 residues. In germline, CDR1 is SGHAT, CDR2 FQNNGV. This CDR3 reads CASSPLPGQGVTEAFF. The CDR3 DNA reads as TGTGCCAGCAGCCCGTTACCGGGACAGGGGGTCACTGAAGCTTTCTTT.

The chain carries TRBV27 and TRBJ2-7; maybe TRBD2 (6 bases). The CDR3 sequence is 14 residues long. Germline loops: CDR1 MNHEY, CDR2 SMNVEV (reference sequence). Trimming took off 5 bases at V and 4 bases at J, with 15 bases between the two ends. Here the CDR3 reads CASSPRGSSYEQYF. CDR3 coding DNA: TGTGCCAGCAGTCCTCGGGGGTCCTCTTACGAGCAGTACTTC.

This sequence joins TRBV4-1 and TRBJ2-1; D remains unclear. Germline CDR1 reads MGHRA; CDR2 reads YSYEKL. The CDR3 has 13 residues. Trimming removed 1 base at V and 5 bases at J, with 6 bases between. CDR3 in amino acids: CASSQASDNEQFF. CDR3 DNA: TGCGCCAGCAGCCAAGCTTCGGACAATGAGCAGTTCTTC.

The rearrangement joins TRBV7-6 to TRBJ2-7; D may be TRBD2 (6 bases). Deletions cut 2 bases from V and 5 bases from J, with 10 bases between. CDR1 is SGHVS, CDR2 FNYEAQ, per germline. The CDR3 is 13 residues long. The CDR3 nucleotides are TGTGCCAGCAGCTTAAGTCGGGGGAACGAGCAGTACTTC. This sequence encodes CASSLSRGNEQYF.

The chain recombines TRBV6-6 with TRBJ2-7; TRBD2 is a possible D gene (5 bases). The germline V gene has CDR1 MNHNY and CDR2 SVGAGI (reference sequence). The CDR3 has 16 amino acids. Trimming removed 4 bases from V and 1 base from J, with 17 bases in between. CDR3 region: CASSSTGPRGSYEQYF. Written as DNA, the CDR3 is TGTGCCAGCAGTTCTACTGGACCGCGAGGGTCCTACGAGCAGTACTTC.

The chain couples TRBV10-1 to TRBJ2-7, with 9 bases fitting TRBD1. V gave up 3 bases and J gave up 5 bases; unmatched junction bases: 5. The CDR3 has 14 amino acids. Germline lookup yields CDR1 WNHNN and CDR2 SYGVQD (reference sequence). The CDR3 DNA follows: TGCGCCAGCAGTGACCGGGACAGGGTCCACGAGCAGTACTTC. This sequence encodes CASSDRDRVHEQYF.

Only a few counts were recorded for this clone. The gene calls are TRBV30 and TRBJ1-1; a weak D match, TRBD1 (5 bases). This CDR3 has 14 residues. V lost 5 bases and J 0 bases, leaving 13 bases between the germline ends. Germline V gene data show CDR1 as GTSNPN and CDR2 as SVGIG (reference sequence). The CDR3 region is CAWGAGLLNTEAFF. The CDR3 DNA sequence: TGTGCCTGGGGGGCGGGACTCCTGAACACTGAAGCTTTCTTT.

The V call is TRBV10-1, the J call TRBJ2-1; possible D gene TRBD2, 6 bases. Trimming removed 0 bases from V and 6 bases from J, with 15 bases in between. The CDR3 sequence is 16 residues long. Germline lookup yields CDR1 WNHNN and CDR2 SYGVQD (reference sequence). The CDR3, as DNA: TGCGCCAGCAGTGAGTCCCCGGGAGTGTCCAGCAATGAGCAGTTCTTC. Its translation: CASSESPGVSSNEQFF.

The CDR3 DNA is TGCGCCAGCAGCTTTACAGTGAACACTGAAGCTTTCTTT. The encoded protein is CASSFTVNTEAFF. The chain carries TRBV5-1 and TRBJ1-1, with no clear D. Trimming took off 2 bases at V and 0 bases at J, with 5 bases between the two ends. The CDR3 is 13 amino acids. Germline values: CDR1 SGHRS, CDR2 YFSETQ.

The J gene is TRBJ1-5, the V gene TRBV30, with TRBD1 identical over 8 bases. Germline V gene lookup returns CDR1 GTSNPN and CDR2 SVGIG (reference sequence). This CDR3 contains 15 residues. With V trimmed by 4 bases and J by 5 bases, 10 bases remained unmatched. Written as DNA, the CDR3 is TGTGCCTGGAATGCTCACGGGACAGGAGATCAGCCCCAGCATTTT. The encoded protein is CAWNAHGTGDQPQHF.

V gene TRBV4-1 combines with J gene TRBJ2-1; 11 bases align to TRBD2. V lost 5 bases to trimming and J lost 0 bases; unmatched junction nucleotides: 9. From germline, CDR1 is MGHRA and CDR2 YSYEKL. CDR3 size: 18 residues. The DNA of the CDR3 is TGCGCCAGCAGCGCGCGCCTAGCGGGGGGTGGCTCCTACAATGAGCAGTTCTTC. It codes for CASSARLAGGGSYNEQFF.

The chain carries TRBV19 and TRBJ1-5; the D gene is possibly TRBD1 (5 bases). Trimming left V 4 bases short and J 5 bases short, with 9 bases between. CDR3 length: 13 residues. Germline V gene lookup returns CDR1 LNHDA and CDR2 SQIVND (reference sequence). In DNA, the CDR3 is TGTGCCAGTAGTAGGGGCGCCTATCAGCCCCAGCATTTT. Translating gives CASSRGAYQPQHF.

The rearrangement joins TRBV27 to TRBJ2-4, with 8 positions matching TRBD1. J lost 4 bases, V lost 4 bases, and 3 bases had no gene match. Germline assignment: CDR1 MNHEY and CDR2 SMNVEV (reference sequence). The CDR3 is 14 amino acids. As DNA, the CDR3 is TGTGCCAGCAGTTCCCGGACAGGGAAAAACATTCAGTACTTC. This gives the protein CASSSRTGKNIQYF.

The chain joins TRBV9 to TRBJ1-1; TRBD1 aligns across 9 bases. V was clipped by 3 bases and J by 6 bases; unmatched bases: 9. There are 15 residues in the CDR3. Germline V gene sequence: CDR1 SGDLS, CDR2 YYNGEE. CDR3 in amino acids: CASSALQGAQPEAFF. DNA for the CDR3: TGTGCCAGCAGCGCTTTACAGGGGGCGCAACCTGAAGCTTTCTTT.

This chain uses TRBV6-5 with TRBJ2-2; the match to TRBD1 covers 7 bases. CDR1 and CDR2 (germline): MNHEY, SVGAGI. J was trimmed by 1 base and V by 8 bases; bases with no gene match: 4. This CDR3 has 14 amino acids. This CDR3 reads CASGDRGNTGELFF. CDR3 nucleotides: TGTGCCAGCGGGGACAGAGGGAACACCGGGGAGCTGTTTTTT.

The V call is TRBV27, the J call TRBJ1-5, with 10 nucleotides matching TRBD1. CDR1 is MNHEY, CDR2 SMNVEV, per germline (reference sequence). V lost 5 bases to trimming and J lost 4 bases; unmatched junction nucleotides: 8. The CDR3 consists of 16 residues. CDR3 region: CASSPWGQGRNQPQHF. The CDR3, as DNA: TGTGCCAGCAGTCCCTGGGGACAGGGGAGGAATCAGCCCCAGCATTTT.

This clone showed up just once. The V call is TRBV19, the J call TRBJ2-7, with 8 positions matching TRBD1. The germline V gene encodes CDR1 LNHDA and CDR2 SQIVND (reference sequence). There are 15 residues in the CDR3. The V and J ends lost 3 bases and 6 bases, in that order; junction bases with no gene match: 10. The CDR3 DNA sequence: TGTGCCAGTAGTATCGAGACAGGGGCCGAGGGCGAGCAGTACTTC. Protein product: CASSIETGAEGEQYF. Supplemented by reference TRBV19 and TRBJ2-7, the full variable domain reads DGGITQSPKYLFRKEGQNVTLSCEQNLNHDAMYWYRQDPGQGLRLIYYSQIVNDFQKGDIAEGYSVSREKKESFPLTVTSAQKNPTAFYLCASSIETGAEGEQYFGPGTRLTVT.

DNA for the CDR3: TGTGCCAGCAACCAAGGGGGTCACCTCGACTACGAGCAGTACTTC. It specifies CASNQGGHLDYEQYF. The V gene is TRBV28, the J gene TRBJ2-7; weak D call: TRBD1 (6 bases). Germline loops: CDR1 MDHEN, CDR2 SYDVKM. The ends were cut back, 7 bases at V and 3 bases at J, with 19 bases in the middle. This CDR3 spans 15 amino acids.